The 18 T cell receptor beta chains reported below all come from one sample, sequenced in a study of regulatory T cells in long-lasting Graves disease. Time point specified: persistent/refractory GD, antithyroid drugs over 5 years with positive TRAb. Making the TCR library involved RNA that had been extracted from PBMCs. The authors built TCR beta libraries using iRepertoire HTBI primers and Arm-PCR of CDR3 regions. Each CDR3 protein is one row after TCRdb ran MiXCR on the multiplex PCR reads. Of about 470,000 distinct CDR3 sequences in the sample, less than 25% were seen once. Sample: peripheral blood mononuclear cells (PBMCs), taken when the disease was refractory, from a patient treated with antithyroid drugs. The receptors stem from a female donor with Graves disease.

The table lists this clonotype with many counts. The chain uses TRBV7-8 and TRBJ1-5, with D possibly being TRBD1 (5 bases). CDR3 size: 13 residues. Germline V gene data show CDR1 as SGHVS and CDR2 as FQNEAQ. Trimming stripped 1 base from V and 5 bases from J, with 6 bases between. The CDR3 DNA reads TGTGCCAGCAGCTTAGGAGGGGATCAGCCCCAGCATTTT. It encodes CASSLGGDQPQHF.

A few counts support this clonotype. The junction shows a germline mismatch at one end, possibly a read error. The chain joins TRBV11-2 to TRBJ1-2, with no clear D. Per the germline V gene, CDR1 is SGHAT and CDR2 is FQNNGV. The CDR3 runs to 14 residues. The CDR3 DNA is TGCGCCAGCAGCCAAGAGCGGGCTAACTATGGCTACACCTTC. Translating it yields CASSQERANYGYTF.

V is TRBV28 and J is TRBJ2-1; tentatively, D is TRBD2 (6 bases). Per the germline V gene, CDR1 is MDHEN and CDR2 is SYDVKM. Trimming took 2 bases from V and 2 from J, leaving 13 bases between them. The length of the CDR3 is 16 residues. In DNA, the CDR3 is TGTGCCAGCAGTTTAGTTACTAGCATCACCTACAATGAGCAGTTCTTC. Translation: CASSLVTSITYNEQFF.

This clonotype showed up many times. The rearrangement joins TRBV6-1 to TRBJ1-1, with TRBD1 identical over 8 bases. The CDR3 sequence is 15 residues long. CDR1 MNHNS and CDR2 SASEGT come from the germline V gene. Trimming removed 5 bases from V and 1 base from J; junction bases left unmatched: 6. CDR3 DNA sequence: TGTGCCAGCAGTACACTACAGGGGGGGAACACTGAAGCTTTCTTT. It encodes CASSTLQGGNTEAFF.

This clonotype was counted between two and nine times. CDR3 protein: CSVLGRRGPTGELFF. DNA for the CDR3: TGCAGCGTTTTAGGGAGAAGGGGCCCCACCGGGGAGCTGTTTTTT. The chain recombines TRBV29-1 with TRBJ2-2; D is tentatively TRBD1 or TRBD2 (5 bases each). The CDR3 extends over 15 amino acids. Trimming pared 5 bases from V and 4 bases from J, leaving 17 bases between. Looked up from germline, CDR1 is SQVTM and CDR2 is ANQGSEA.

This clonotype has ten or more counts. The V call is TRBV2, the J call TRBJ2-2; D not resolved. V was cut by 4 bases and J by 5 bases, with 14 bases left in between. The length of the CDR3 is 15 residues. Per the germline V gene, CDR1 is SNHLY and CDR2 is FYNNEI. CDR3 bases: TGTGCCAGCAGTGGACCCGTGACGGGTACCGGGGAGCTGTTTTTT. It specifies CASSGPVTGTGELFF. Variable domain in full (rest from reference TRBV2 and TRBJ2-2): EPEVTQTPSHQVTQMGQEVILRCVPISNHLYFYWYRQILGQKVEFLVSFYNNEISEKSEIFDDQFSVERPDGSNFTLKIRSTKLEDSAMYFCASSGPVTGTGELFFGEGSRLTVL.

This clonotype showed up many times. This chain joins TRBV19 and TRBJ2-6; D ambiguous. V was pared by 5 bases and J by 6 bases, with 11 bases between. The CDR3 has 14 residues. CDR1 is LNHDA, CDR2 SQIVND, per germline (reference sequence). CDR3 DNA: TGTGCCAGTAGTCCCAGACCAGCGGCCAACGTCCTGACTTTC. This translates into CASSPRPAANVLTF.

This clonotype was recorded many times. The gene calls are TRBV20-1 and TRBJ1-6, with a possible D match to TRBD1 (6 bases). This CDR3 has 16 amino acids. Per germline, CDR1 DFQATT and CDR2 SNEGSKA (reference sequence). Trimming left V 0 bases short and J 5 bases short, with 14 bases between. The CDR3 loop is CSAREAQTGNNSPLHF. CDR3 DNA: TGCAGTGCTAGAGAGGCCCAGACAGGAAATAATTCACCCCTCCACTTT.

Only a few counts were recorded for this clonotype. The chain combines TRBV5-1 with TRBJ2-7; D is perhaps TRBD2 (6 bases). The germline V gene encodes CDR1 SGHRS and CDR2 YFSETQ. The CDR3 runs 14 residues. Trimming took 1 base from V and 5 from J, leaving 13 bases between them. The DNA for the CDR3 is TGCGCCAGCAGCTTGCCCGGGAGTCTCCACGAGCAGTACTTC. This codes for CASSLPGSLHEQYF.

This clonotype turned up a few times. The V and J genes are TRBV29-1 and TRBJ2-2, with D unresolved. The CDR3 length is 12 residues. Germline CDR1 and CDR2: SQVTM and ANQGSEA. Trimming cost V 5 bases and J 2 bases, with 6 bases left between them. The CDR3 protein is CSVRRNTGELFF. The CDR3, as DNA: TGCAGCGTTAGGCGTAACACCGGGGAGCTGTTTTTT.

The rearrangement links TRBV27 to TRBJ2-3; the match to TRBD2 covers 12 bases. CDR3 length equals 15 residues. The germline gives CDR1 MNHEY, CDR2 SMNVEV (reference sequence). The trim removed 6 bases at V and 4 bases at J, leaving 5 bases unmatched. DNA for the CDR3: TGTGCCAGCAGCCTGACTAGCGGGGGCCCAGATACGCAGTATTTT. Amino acid sequence: CASSLTSGGPDTQYF.

V usage is TRBV11-2 and J usage is TRBJ2-7, with TRBD2 identical over 11 bases. The CDR3 extends over 15 amino acids. The trim removed 4 bases at V and 4 bases at J, leaving 6 bases unmatched. Germline V CDR1 and CDR2: SGHAT, FQNNGV. CDR3 sequence reads: CASSSIAGGEYEQYF. The DNA for the CDR3 is TGTGCCAGCAGCTCAATAGCGGGAGGGGAGTACGAGCAGTACTTC.

In its sample, this clonotype was seen a few times. The gene calls are TRBV3-1 and TRBJ2-7, with D hard to call. The V and J ends lost 6 bases and 2 bases respectively, with 8 bases between them. The CDR3 length is 12 residues. Germline assignment: CDR1 LGHDT and CDR2 YNNKEL (reference sequence). The CDR3 reads CASRHGAYEQYF. For the CDR3, the DNA is TGTGCCAGCAGGCACGGAGCCTACGAGCAGTACTTC.

At least ten counts were recorded for this clonotype. This chain uses TRBV28 with TRBJ1-2; tentative D call: TRBD1 (5 bases). This CDR3 region has 14 residues. Germline V CDR1 and CDR2: MDHEN, SYDVKM. V lost 3 bases and J lost 2, with 10 bases in between. The CDR3 region is CASSFRGYNYGYTF. CDR3 in DNA: TGTGCCAGCAGTTTTAGGGGATACAACTATGGCTACACCTTC.

As for this clonotype: One base away lies a much larger clone, so this may be a sequencing read error. The missing conserved phenylalanine or tryptophan at the end of this CDR3 makes a read error likely. The genes are TRBV7-2 and TRBJ2-5; D not resolved. The germline gives CDR1 SGHTA, CDR2 FQGNSA. The CDR3 sequence is 15 residues long. V lost 1 base to trimming and J lost 0 bases, with 9 bases between them. DNA for the CDR3: TGTGCCAGCAGCTTAGACGGATTGTACCAAGAGACCCAGTACTCC. It yields the protein CASSLDGLYQETQYS.

This clonotype appeared many times. The chain uses TRBV25-1 and TRBJ2-7, with no clear D. V was pared by 4 bases and J by 2 bases, with 12 bases between. Germline values: CDR1 MGHDK, CDR2 SYGVNS. The CDR3 has 14 residues. The CDR3 coding sequence is TGTGCCAGCAGTGGTATTCGGGCGACCTACGAGCAGTACTTC. This gives the protein CASSGIRATYEQYF.

This clonotype has at least ten counts. This sequence joins TRBV28 and TRBJ2-7, with unresolved D. CDR1 is MDHEN and CDR2 is SYDVKM in the germline V gene. The CDR3 has 17 amino acids. V lost 5 bases and J lost 3, with 23 bases in between. The CDR3 DNA reads as TGTGCCAGCAGTCTGCAAACGGAACCCGCCTCGTACTACGAGCAGTACTTC. The encoded protein is CASSLQTEPASYYEQYF.

This chain links TRBV6-2 or TRBV6-3 with TRBJ2-7; 10 bases align to TRBD1. CDR3 length: 16 amino acids. Germline V gene data show CDR1 as MNHEY and CDR2 as SVGEGT. Trimming took 6 bases from V and 1 from J; bases not matched to a gene: 9. Here the CDR3 reads CASSDRGQGRSYEQYF. Written as DNA, the CDR3 is TGTGCCAGCAGCGATAGGGGACAGGGGCGATCCTACGAGCAGTACTTC.